Below are 13 T cell receptor beta chains sequenced from a single sample in a study of CD8+ T cells in alopecia areata. It was cDNA, reverse transcribed from extracted RNA, that served as the sequencing template. Some clones are missing from TCRdb's copy, which holds only in-frame ones; the method was immunoSEQ multiplex PCR. The top ten clones hold over 3% of a sample with roughly 200,000 clones, around 56% of them seen once. Treatment in this sample: oral pan-JAK inhibitor, 5-10 mg twice daily. The starting material was CD4+ T cells sorted from blood, obtained at week 4, from a patient treated with tofacitinib. The receptors derive from a human donor with alopecia areata.

Here the CDR3 reads CAWSVKGADEKLFF. CDR3 DNA: TGTGCCTGGAGTGTAAAGGGGGCGGATGAAAAACTGTTTTTT. The genes are TRBV30 and TRBJ1-4, with TRBD1 matching 7 bases. V was clipped by 0 bases and J by 6 bases; unmatched bases: 4. CDR1 is GTSNPN and CDR2 is SVGIG in the germline V gene (reference sequence). The CDR3 loop spans 14 amino acids.

The chain recombines TRBV19 with TRBJ2-7, with no clear D. Germline CDR1 reads LNHDA; CDR2 reads SQIVND (reference sequence). Trimming left V 6 bases short and J 0 bases short, with 9 bases between. The CDR3 length is 13 residues. The CDR3 bases are TGTGCCAGTAGCCTCCAAGTCTCCTACGAGCAGTACTTC. Protein: CASSLQVSYEQYF.

This clone occurred once. The CDR3 here is CASSLGGQINQPQHF. The CDR3 bases are TGCGCCAGCAGCTTGGGGGGTCAGATCAATCAGCCCCAGCATTTT. The rearrangement joins TRBV5-1 to TRBJ1-5; D unresolved. With 0 bases removed from V and 3 bases from J, the gap between germline ends came to 10 bases. Per the germline V gene, CDR1 is SGHRS and CDR2 is YFSETQ. This CDR3 has 15 amino acids.

The rearrangement joins TRBV11-3 to TRBJ2-3; D tentatively fits TRBD1 or TRBD2 (5 bases each). This CDR3 is built from 16 residues. V lost 5 bases, J lost 1 base, and 16 bases lay in between. The germline CDR1 and CDR2 sequences are SGHNT and YENEEA. CDR3 protein: CASSLSTVGGTDTQYF. The CDR3 DNA is TGTGCCAGCAGCCTCTCGACAGTGGGGGGCACAGATACGCAGTATTTT.

The chain uses TRBV7-2 and TRBJ2-5, with TRBD2 as a possible D gene (5 bases). The germline V and J ends were trimmed by 1 base and 4 bases, with 13 bases remaining between them. Germline CDR1 reads SGHTA; CDR2 reads FQGNSA. The CDR3 is made up of 15 amino acids. The CDR3 loop reads CASSLDLAPRETQYF. The CDR3 DNA is TGTGCCAGCAGCTTAGACCTAGCCCCAAGAGAGACCCAGTACTTC.

The chain combines TRBV30 with TRBJ2-2; D may be TRBD2 (6 bases). This CDR3 has 14 residues. Deletions cut 2 bases from V and 7 bases from J, with 14 bases between. Looked up from germline, CDR1 is GTSNPN and CDR2 is SVGIG (reference sequence). The CDR3 nucleotides read TGTGCCTGGAGTACCGAAGGGAGGCACGGGGAGCTGTTTTTT. It is translated as CAWSTEGRHGELFF.

V and J are TRBV5-6 and TRBJ2-1; D is possibly TRBD2 (5 bases). The CDR3 contains 13 residues. Trimming shortened V by 4 bases and J by 6 bases, and 11 bases separated the two germline ends. Per the germline V gene, CDR1 is SGHDT and CDR2 is YYEEEE. In nucleotides, the CDR3 is TGTGCCAGCAGCCCCCTAGCAAGCAATGAGCAGTTCTTC. It yields the protein CASSPLASNEQFF.

The chain carries TRBV29-1 and TRBJ1-1, with a weak D call TRBD1 (5 bases). CDR3 length equals 13 residues. CDR1 and CDR2 from the germline V gene are SQVTM and ANQGSEA. Trimming shortened V by 0 bases and J by 7 bases, and 12 bases separated the two germline ends. The CDR3 spells CSVEDQLGVEAFF. The CDR3 DNA reads TGCAGCGTTGAAGATCAGCTGGGGGTTGAAGCTTTCTTT.

The rearrangement uses TRBV5-1 and TRBJ1-2; 10 bases line up with TRBD1. Losses at the gene ends were 4 bases for V and 8 bases for J; bases not matched to a gene: 5. Germline CDR1 SGHRS, CDR2 YFSETQ. The CDR3 length is 13 residues. CDR3 sequence reads: CASSPGTGEGYTF. The CDR3 DNA follows: TGCGCCAGCAGCCCCGGGACAGGGGAAGGCTACACCTTC. The complete variable domain, with remaining parts taken from reference TRBV5-1 and TRBJ1-2, reads KAGVTQTPRYLIKTRGQQVTLSCSPISGHRSVSWYQQTPGQGLQFLFEYFSETQRNKGNFPGRFSGRQFSNSRSEMNVSTLELGDSALYLCASSPGTGEGYTFGSGTRLTVV.

The chain couples TRBV6-1 to TRBJ2-7, with 9 bases lining up with TRBD1. CDR3 length equals 15 residues. Germline V gene lookup returns CDR1 MNHNS and CDR2 SASEGT. Losses at the gene ends were 2 bases for V and 2 bases for J; bases not matched to a gene: 4. CDR3 sequence (DNA): TGTGCCAGCAGTGAACCCGACAGGGGGGCCTACGAGCAGTACTTC. It is translated as CASSEPDRGAYEQYF.

The chain employs TRBV19 and TRBJ2-5, with no clear D. Deletions cut 6 bases from V and 2 bases from J, with 13 bases between. This CDR3 is built from 14 residues. In germline, CDR1 is LNHDA, CDR2 SQIVND (reference sequence). Here the CDR3 DNA reads TGTGCCAGTAGCAATGGACGGTCACAAGAGACCCAGTACTTC. Translating gives CASSNGRSQETQYF.

V gene TRBV4-2 combines with J gene TRBJ2-6; possible D gene TRBD2, 5 bases. Trimming removed 1 base at V and 4 bases at J, with 14 bases between. Germline assignment: CDR1 LGHNA and CDR2 YNFKEQ. The CDR3 has 17 residues. The CDR3, as DNA: TGTGCCAGCAGCCAAGGGTCTACTAGTTCCGGGGCCAACGTCCTGACTTTC. Translated: CASSQGSTSSGANVLTF.

The V gene is TRBV5-1, the J gene TRBJ1-2, with a possible D match to TRBD1 (5 bases). Germline loops: CDR1 SGHRS, CDR2 YFSETQ. V was cut by 4 bases and J by 5 bases, with 15 bases left in between. The CDR3 loop spans 14 amino acids. This CDR3 is CASSTKPTGYGYTF. CDR3 in DNA: TGCGCCAGCAGCACTAAACCAACAGGATATGGCTACACCTTC.